A selection of T cell receptor beta chains follows, all from one sample in a study of T-cell memory formation after mild COVID-19. TCRdb redid the calling of the 5' RACE reads with MiXCR, one entry per CDR3 protein. The sample includes about 150,000 distinct CDR3 sequences, 13% seen only once; the top ten take 2.5% to 4%. What was sequenced was PBMCs or a T cell subset sorted from them (not recorded which). Every receptor here comes from a man younger than 30 who had mild COVID-19 (a few samples of this study predate the infection). Cell type and time point are not known. Both conserved end residues are part of each CDR3. The D gene is left open where the match is weak. Where a row states a size, it is once, few, many or the class of an expanded clone; other rows omit it.

size,V,J,D,CDR3,DNA
NA,TRBV7-2,TRBJ2-7,NA,CASSSVAGGYEQYF,TGTGCCAGCAGCTCCGTGGCCGGTGGCTACGAGCAGTACTTC
few,TRBV5-1,TRBJ2-7,NA,CASSHDGDYEQYF,TGCGCCAGCAGCCACGACGGAGACTACGAGCAGTACTTC
few,TRBV5-6,TRBJ1-1,TRBD1,CASSLYRGQGEAFF,TGTGCCAGCAGCTTGTACAGGGGGCAGGGTGAAGCTTTCTTT
few,TRBV25-1,TRBJ1-2,NA,CASSEGGVGGYTF,TGTGCCAGCAGTGAAGGGGGGGTCGGTGGCTACACCTTC
NA,TRBV7-9,TRBJ2-1,NA,CASSSRAGANEQFF,TGTGCCAGCAGCTCGAGAGCCGGGGCCAATGAGCAGTTCTTC
few,TRBV28,TRBJ1-1,NA,CASSLRQGSGNTEAFF,TGTGCCAGCAGTCTCCGGCAGGGGTCTGGGAACACTGAAGCTTTCTTT
few,TRBV5-1,TRBJ2-2,NA,CASSFGTEPGTGELFF,TGCGCCAGCAGCTTTGGGACGGAGCCGGGCACCGGGGAGCTGTTTTTT
NA,TRBV19,TRBJ2-3,TRBD2,CASRGLARGTDTQYF,TGTGCCAGTAGAGGACTAGCTCGAGGCACAGATACGCAGTATTTT
many,TRBV7-2,TRBJ2-3,NA,CASSLGGDVDTQYF,TGTGCCAGCAGCTTAGGGGGGGACGTGGATACGCAGTATTTT
few,TRBV19,TRBJ2-3,NA,CASSRMGDTQYF,TGTGCCAGTAGCCGGATGGGGGATACGCAGTATTTT
many,TRBV20-1,TRBJ1-4,NA,CSAGTPATNEKLFF,TGCAGTGCGGGGACGCCCGCAACTAATGAAAAACTGTTTTTT
NA,TRBV11-2,TRBJ2-7,NA,CASSLGTIGTYEQYF,TGTGCCAGCAGCTTAGGGACAATTGGGACCTACGAGCAGTACTTC
few,TRBV7-2,TRBJ2-3,TRBD1,CASSLSAGGGDTQYF,TGTGCCAGCAGCTTATCAGCAGGGGGTGGAGATACGCAGTATTTT
many,TRBV7-9,TRBJ2-2,TRBD1,CASRGQTNTGELFF,TGTGCCAGCAGGGGACAGACGAACACCGGGGAGCTGTTTTTT